This T cell receptor beta chain is drawn from a study of T cells after yellow fever vaccination. V lost 0 bases, J lost 4 bases, and 5 bases stayed unmatched. The CDR3 length is 15 residues. Looked up from germline, CDR1 is SGHRS and CDR2 is YFSETQ. TCRdb re-analysed the 5' RACE reads in MiXCR, keeping a single row per CDR3 protein. Of approximately 550,000 distinct CDR3 sequences listed, around 21% were seen once; the top ten hold approximately 14%. Study-level results: Few clonotypes appeared in both CD4 and CD8 compartments. Repertoires sorted by FACS could include abundant clonotypes that are contaminants from the bulk population. Subsequent booster samples again held most clones from primary vaccination (96% CD4, roughly 88% CD8). A faster peak, day 5 versus 15, was reached by the weaker secondary response.

This clonotype was observed a handful of times. The antigen is unknown. This material consisted of PBMCs, taken 15 days after the yellow fever booster vaccination. V gene TRBV5-1 combines with J gene TRBJ2-7; 9 positions agree with TRBD1. The receptor's source is a young man who received the YFV17D yellow fever vaccine. The CDR3: CASSLEWTGAYEQYF. DNA for the CDR3: TGCGCCAGCAGCTTGGAATGGACAGGGGCATACGAGCAGTACTTC.